The clone carrying this T cell receptor (beta chain) was recorded many times. No antigen is known for it. Using its own MiXCR run on the multiplex PCR reads, TCRdb lists one record per CDR3 protein. The table records some 170,000 distinct CDR3 sequences, about 33% of them present only once. CDR1 SGDLS and CDR2 YYNGEE come from the germline V gene. With 1 base removed from V and 7 bases from J, the gap between germline ends came to 14 bases. The CDR3 sequence is 14 residues long. The data belong to a study of breast tumors, draining lymph nodes, adjacent tissues. Study-level points and caveats: Luminal-like breast cancer showed significantly greater tumor-nontumor repertoire similarity than basal-like breast cancer did. The lymph node origin of tumor T cells was framed as consistent with a hypothesis, not demonstrated.

The lymph nodes were axillary draining lymph nodes from breast cancer patients. This chain links TRBV9 with TRBJ2-5, with D possibly matching TRBD2 (5 bases). Sequenced: axillary lymph node tissue. This TCR was sampled from a female donor with breast cancer. Some clones in this sample may be carry-over from other donors' samples. Here the CDR3 DNA reads TGTGCCAGCAGCGTACAGCCTCTCGGAGGGACCCAGTACTTC. Translating it yields CASSVQPLGGTQYF.